What follows are 9 T cell receptor beta chains derived from one specimen sequenced in a study of blood T cell repertoires in COVID-19. Sequenced by immunoSEQ multiplex PCR; TCRdb stores in-frame clones only, minus some. Of around 70,000 clones detected, over 75% appear once; the ten largest clones hold about 6.6%. Sequenced material: peripheral blood. These receptor sequences come from a middle-aged man with active COVID-19.

The chain couples TRBV18 to TRBJ2-1, with 9 positions matching TRBD2. Looked up from germline, CDR1 is KGHSH and CDR2 is LQKENI. The CDR3 is made up of 17 amino acids. V lost 3 bases and J lost 5; bases outside the gene matches: 11. The CDR3 region is CASSPPLSGRSNNEQFF. In DNA form, the CDR3 reads TGTGCCAGCTCACCCCCTCTTAGCGGGAGATCGAACAATGAGCAGTTCTTC.

The chain couples TRBV6-2 or TRBV6-3 to TRBJ2-3; D unresolved. Germline V gene data show CDR1 as MNHEY and CDR2 as SVGEGT. CDR3 size: 17 residues. Trimming left V 6 bases short and J 1 base short, with 20 bases between. The CDR3 DNA follows: TGTGCCAGCAGCCGCGAGGCCCCAACCGCTCGCACAGATACGCAGTATTTT. It codes for CASSREAPTARTDTQYF.

This clone was recorded only once. The J gene is TRBJ2-3, the V gene TRBV19, with 7 bases that match TRBD1. Trimming took 4 bases from V and 6 from J; bases not matched to a gene: 4. The CDR3 is 13 amino acids. The V gene's germline CDR1 is LNHDA and CDR2 SQIVND (reference sequence). DNA for the CDR3: TGTGCCAGTAGTACCCAGACAGGGGATACGCAGTATTTT. Its protein product is CASSTQTGDTQYF.

The chain uses TRBV7-2 and TRBJ2-7; D not resolved. The germline CDR1 and CDR2 sequences are SGHTA and FQGNSA. The CDR3 consists of 13 residues. V was cut by 5 bases and J by 7 bases, with 15 bases left in between. In nucleotides, the CDR3 is TGTGCCAGCAGCCCCTCGGCCGCGAGGGAGCAGTACTTC. Translating gives CASSPSAAREQYF. Based on the CDR3 plus reference TRBV7-2 and TRBJ2-7, the full variable domain is GAGVSQSPSNKVTEKGKDVELRCDPISGHTALYWYRQSLGQGLEFLIYFQGNSAPDKSGLPSDRFSAERTGGSVSTLTIQRTQQEDSAVYLCASSPSAAREQYFGPGTRLTVT.

About this clone itself: At the DNA level, this CDR3 is encoded by other sequences in the same sample as well. V gene TRBV5-4 combines with J gene TRBJ2-7, with D possibly being TRBD2 (6 bases). Germline loops: CDR1 SGHNT, CDR2 YYREEE (reference sequence). CDR3 size: 14 residues. V lost 0 bases and J lost 7, with 14 bases in between. CDR3 in amino acids: CASSLERVAGEQYF. CDR3 DNA sequence: TGTGCCAGCAGCTTGGAGCGGGTCGCGGGTGAGCAGTACTTC.

The chain links TRBV18 to TRBJ1-2; 8 nucleotides line up with TRBD1. After removal of 3 bases from V and 7 bases from J, the junction contained 13 bases not matched to a gene. This CDR3 contains 16 residues. Germline CDR1 KGHSH, CDR2 LQKENI. The CDR3 bases are TGTGCCAGCTCACCTCCAGGGGGCCTAAGATATAGTGGCTACACCTTC. This translates into CASSPPGGLRYSGYTF.

V and J are TRBV11-3 and TRBJ2-2, with 8 bases identical to TRBD1. The CDR3 runs to 17 residues. Germline assignment: CDR1 SGHNT and CDR2 YENEEA. The V segment lost 1 base and the J segment 1 base; nucleotides outside the gene matches: 5. CDR3 sequence reads: CASSLGVGQGNTGELFF. CDR3 sequence (DNA): TGTGCCAGCAGCTTAGGGGTTGGACAGGGGAACACCGGGGAGCTGTTTTTT.

The chain is built from TRBV12-5 and TRBJ1-5; no clear D. The CDR3 is 12 residues long. Germline-derived CDR1 and CDR2 are LGHNT and FRNRAP. Trimming took 1 base from V and 7 from J, leaving 5 bases between them. CDR3 sequence reads: CASGLDNQPQHF. As DNA, the CDR3 is TGTGCTAGTGGTTTGGACAACCAGCCCCAGCATTTT. Full variable domain (rest looked up from reference TRBV12-5 and TRBJ1-5): DARVTQTPRHKVTEMGQEVTMRCQPILGHNTVFWYRQTMMQGLELLAYFRNRAPLDDSGMPKDRFSAEMPDATLATLKIQPSEPRDSAVYFCASGLDNQPQHFGDGTRLSIL.

The chain joins TRBV9 to TRBJ2-7; 8 bases align to TRBD2. The germline V gene has CDR1 SGDLS and CDR2 YYNGEE. Losses at the gene ends were 3 bases for V and 6 bases for J; bases not matched to a gene: 8. The length of the CDR3 is 14 residues. CDR3 amino acids: CASSAGTSSGEQYF. DNA for the CDR3: TGTGCCAGCAGCGCGGGGACTAGTTCTGGCGAGCAGTACTTC.